A single sample gave rise to the 20 T cell receptor beta chains below, sequenced in a study of blood T cell repertoires in COVID-19. The protocol was immunoSEQ multiplex PCR, while the TCRdb copy is restricted to in-frame clones and leaves out a portion. The sample has about 120,000 clones; more than 60% are singletons. The specimen was peripheral blood. The receptor source for this set is a man in his 70s with acute or convalescent COVID-19.

CDR3 in DNA: TGTGCCAGCAGCTTAGGGGTGGTAGGGGGAGAAAAACTGTTTTTT. Protein product: CASSLGVVGGEKLFF. This rearrangement joins TRBV7-2 to TRBJ1-4, with D possibly TRBD1 on 6 matching bases. The CDR3 length is 15 residues. V gave up 1 base and J gave up 8 bases, with 14 bases separating them. Germline CDR1 is SGHTA and CDR2 is FQGNSA.

The chain links TRBV28 to TRBJ1-2; D is ambiguous. The CDR3 is 13 amino acids. With 5 bases removed from V and 0 bases from J, the gap between germline ends came to 7 bases. Per germline, CDR1 MDHEN and CDR2 SYDVKM. The CDR3 sequence is CASSLTSNYGYTF. The CDR3, as DNA: TGTGCCAGCAGTCTAACCTCTAACTATGGCTACACCTTC.

Only a few counts were recorded for this clone. The chain couples TRBV5-1 to TRBJ2-1, with 8 bases lining up with TRBD2. V lost 0 bases to trimming and J lost 2 bases; unmatched junction nucleotides: 4. This CDR3 comprises 16 residues. Germline V gene data show CDR1 as SGHRS and CDR2 as YFSETQ. The CDR3 spells CASSLVSGTPYNEQFF. CDR3 nucleotide sequence: TGCGCCAGCAGCTTGGTTAGCGGGACCCCCTACAATGAGCAGTTCTTC.

The chain has TRBV25-1 and TRBJ1-2; D uncertain. Trimming left V 3 bases short and J 4 bases short, with 9 bases between. Germline CDR1 is MGHDK and CDR2 is SYGVNS. The CDR3 has 13 amino acids. Here the CDR3 reads CASSDPRRYGYTF. CDR3 coding DNA: TGTGCCAGCAGTGACCCCAGGCGCTATGGCTACACCTTC.

The chain employs TRBV15 and TRBJ2-2, with 7 bases aligning to TRBD2. Germline V gene data show CDR1 as LNHNV and CDR2 as YYDKDF (reference sequence). CDR3 size: 17 residues. V lost 3 bases to trimming and J lost 4 bases; unmatched junction nucleotides: 11. CDR3 DNA sequence: TGTGCCACCAGCAGCCGAGGCGGCGGGGGTGCCACCGGGGAGCTGTTTTTT. Translating it yields CATSSRGGGGATGELFF. Filled out from reference TRBV15 and TRBJ2-2, the complete variable domain reads DAMVIQNPRYQVTQFGKPVTLSCSQTLNHNVMYWYQQKSSQAPKLLFHYYDKDFNNEADTPDNFQSRRPNTSFCFLDIRSPGLGDTAMYLCATSSRGGGGATGELFFGEGSRLTVL.

The chain uses TRBV6-1 and TRBJ1-6; 7 nucleotides match TRBD1. Germline V lookup: CDR1 MNHNS, CDR2 SASEGT. The J segment lost 7 bases and the V segment lost 4 bases, leaving 10 bases of the junction unmatched. The CDR3 consists of 16 residues. The CDR3 DNA is TGTGCCAGCAGTGGAACCGGGACAGTGGGCAATTCACCCCTCCACTTT. Its protein is CASSGTGTVGNSPLHF.

This sequence joins TRBV1 and TRBJ2-2; TRBD2 is taken as the D call from the table, unchecked against the DNA. TRBV1 is designated a pseudogene. The CDR3 is made up of 16 amino acids. As DNA, the CDR3 is TGCACCAGCAGCCCACCGGGGAGGTCGAACACCGGGGAGCTGTTTTTT. Its protein product is CTSSPPGRSNTGELFF.

The CDR3 DNA follows: TGTGCCAGTAGGGAAGTCGGGACAGCAAGCAATCAGCCCCAGCATTTT. Its protein product is CASREVGTASNQPQHF. The rearrangement uses TRBV19 and TRBJ1-5; 7 bases match TRBD1. The CDR3 runs 16 residues. Germline V gene data show CDR1 as LNHDA and CDR2 as SQIVND (reference sequence). The junction had 9 bases not matched to a gene; V was cut back by 6 bases and J by 1 base. The entire variable domain, with the rest obtained from reference TRBV19 and TRBJ1-5, is as follows: DGGITQSPKYLFRKEGQNVTLSCEQNLNHDAMYWYRQDPGQGLRLIYYSQIVNDFQKGDIAEGYSVSREKKESFPLTVTSAQKNPTAFYLCASREVGTASNQPQHFGDGTRLSIL.

This clone was observed a few times. J is TRBJ1-2 and V is TRBV10-3, with 8 bases matching TRBD1. This CDR3 contains 15 residues. The junction had 5 bases not matched to a gene; V was cut back by 3 bases and J by 2 bases. Germline loops: CDR1 ENHRY, CDR2 SYGVKD. This CDR3 reads CAISDGQGWNYGYTF. The CDR3 DNA reads TGTGCCATCAGTGACGGACAGGGTTGGAACTATGGCTACACCTTC.

The genes are TRBV12-3 or TRBV12-4 and TRBJ1-2, with a weak D call TRBD1 (5 bases). V was pared by 5 bases and J by 4 bases, with 11 bases between. The CDR3 loop spans 13 amino acids. CDR3 residues: CASSHPGFYGYTF. DNA of the CDR3: TGTGCCAGCAGTCACCCAGGGTTCTATGGCTACACCTTC.

The gene calls are TRBV19 and TRBJ1-1; D is ambiguous. CDR1 and CDR2 (germline): LNHDA, SQIVND (reference sequence). This CDR3 spans 13 amino acids. V was trimmed by 4 bases and J by 5 bases, leaving 11 bases between them. In DNA form, the CDR3 reads TGTGCCAGTAGTACGGGAGTTGGGACTGAAGCTTTCTTT. Protein sequence: CASSTGVGTEAFF.

V is TRBV20-1 and J is TRBJ2-3; D gene unclear. CDR3 length: 11 residues. V gave up 5 bases and J gave up 6 bases, with 9 bases separating them. Germline-derived CDR1 and CDR2 are DFQATT and SNEGSKA (reference sequence). CDR3 protein: CSAEHSDTQYF. CDR3 DNA: TGCAGTGCTGAGCACTCGGATACGCAGTATTTT.

The genes are TRBV27 and TRBJ1-5; no definite D call. The CDR3 covers 13 residues. Germline-derived CDR1 and CDR2 are MNHEY and SMNVEV (reference sequence). V was trimmed by 7 bases and J by 6 bases, leaving 13 bases between them. CDR3 region: CASTDPRGQPQHF. As DNA, the CDR3 is TGTGCCAGCACTGACCCCCGGGGTCAGCCCCAGCATTTT.

This clone occurred once. The chain employs TRBV4-3 and TRBJ1-4; a possible D gene is TRBD1 (5 bases). V lost 1 base to trimming and J lost 3 bases, with 15 bases between them. This CDR3 contains 17 residues. Germline V gene data show CDR1 as LGHNA and CDR2 as YSLEER. CDR3 nucleotides: TGCGCCAGCAGCCAAGGTCAGGGTACGGGCCCTAATGAAAAACTGTTTTTT. Translated, it gives CASSQGQGTGPNEKLFF.

The genes are TRBV3-1 (or the pseudogene TRBV3-2) and TRBJ2-7; a weak D match, TRBD2 (7 bases). Germline V gene data show CDR1 as LGHDT and CDR2 as YNNKEL (reference sequence). CDR3 length equals 14 residues. V was shortened by 2 bases and J by 0 bases, with 8 bases between the two germline ends. The CDR3 DNA follows: TGTGCCAGCAGCCAACGGGGGGCCTCCTACGAGCAGTACTTC. Translated: CASSQRGASYEQYF.

The chain recombines TRBV6-5 with TRBJ1-5; no definite D call. The CDR3 totals 13 residues. Trimming removed 2 bases at V and 4 bases at J, with 6 bases between. Germline CDR1 is MNHEY and CDR2 is SVGAGI. CDR3 loop: CASSYGLNQPQHF. CDR3 in DNA: TGTGCCAGCAGTTACGGACTTAATCAGCCCCAGCATTTT.

V usage is TRBV5-1 and J usage is TRBJ2-7, with TRBD2 identical over 7 bases. The CDR3 sequence is 14 residues long. The V segment lost 0 bases and the J segment 6 bases; nucleotides outside the gene matches: 6. Germline CDR1 is SGHRS and CDR2 is YFSETQ. This CDR3 is CASSLDSGTSEQYF. The CDR3 DNA reads as TGCGCCAGCAGCTTGGACAGCGGGACTTCCGAGCAGTACTTC.

The chain joins TRBV10-3 to TRBJ2-5; 9 positions match TRBD2. Germline V gene sequence: CDR1 ENHRY, CDR2 SYGVKD. Losses at the gene ends were 0 bases for V and 5 bases for J; bases not matched to a gene: 10. The CDR3 contains 17 residues. The DNA for the CDR3 is TGTGCCATCAGTGAGTCGACGGTAGCGGGGGTGCGGGAGACCCAGTACTTC. Amino acid sequence: CAISESTVAGVRETQYF.

The chain couples TRBV7-2 to TRBJ2-2; 10 bases agree with TRBD2. Germline trimming cut 0 bases from V and 8 bases from J; bases unmatched to any gene: 9. The CDR3 spans 17 residues. Germline CDR1 SGHTA, CDR2 FQGNSA. In nucleotides, the CDR3 is TGTGCCAGCAGCTTAGCGAACAGCGGGGGGGCCGCGGGGGAGCTGTTTTTT. This encodes CASSLANSGGAAGELFF.

The CDR3 DNA follows: TGTGCCAGCAGCTTAGGGACAGGGGCTAACATGAACACTGAAGCTTTCTTT. Translation gives CASSLGTGANMNTEAFF. The chain carries TRBV7-6 and TRBJ1-1; 9 nucleotides line up with TRBD1. CDR3 size: 17 residues. The J segment lost 0 bases and the V segment lost 1 base, leaving 6 bases of the junction unmatched. Germline CDR1 and CDR2: SGHVS and FNYEAQ.